Given below is one T cell receptor (beta chain) in context. Relative to the germline gene, one junction end is altered; a read error may explain this. The CDR3 is 15 residues long. Germline-derived CDR1 and CDR2 are LGHDT and YNNKEL (reference sequence). The data were taken from a study of blood T cell repertoires in COVID-19. About the study: Acute-phase and convalescent COVID-19 samples originated in the United States, Italy and Spain. The analysed material was cDNA or gDNA that came from T cells, B-cell-depleted T cells, or PBMCs.

How the authors handled the data: Counts of nucleated cells, estimated from reference gene primer amplification, were obtained. Using immunoSEQ multiplex PCR, the repertoire was profiled, and TCRdb retains in-frame clones only, with some absent. V, J and clone size are taken as reported in that table, and D and trimming were inferred from the DNA itself. The data hold tens of thousands of clones, with over 65% observed a single time. This chain links TRBV3-1 (or the pseudogene TRBV3-2) with TRBJ1-1; the match to TRBD1 covers 10 bases. Sequenced: peripheral blood. The TCR sequence derives from an elderly woman with acute or convalescent COVID-19. CDR3 in DNA: TGTGCCAGCAGCCAGACAGGGGGCTTGAATACTGAAGCTTTCTTT. Amino acids: CASSQTGGLNTEAFF.